One T cell receptor (beta chain) is described in this entry. Its specificity is not known. Trimming removed 6 bases at V and 5 bases at J, with 10 bases between. Per germline, CDR1 MNHNY and CDR2 SVGAGI (reference sequence). The CDR3 runs to 12 residues. The PCR ran on 60 Vbeta and 13 Jbeta primers. Clones were read by immunoSEQ multiplex PCR, and TCRdb kept only the in-frame ones, dropping some. The sample carries some 180,000 clones, approximately 77% recorded once. The source of the sample is a study of cytomegalovirus exposure and HLA in healthy donors. Study-level points and caveats: An analysis done earlier found most TCR beta V segments productive about 87% or about 30% of the time. A later analysis showed that HLA-associated TCR beta chains had undergone more clonal expansion than equally common others. An Asian-associated ancestry cluster reportedly showed fewer N-insertions than the approximately 620-donor mean in a later analysis.

The sequenced sample consisted of PBMCs. The chain carries TRBV6-6 and TRBJ1-1, with a weak D call TRBD1 (6 bases). The receptor was derived from a middle-aged man in good health and CMV-seropositive. This chain's CDR3 is CASSSTGTEAFF. The CDR3 DNA follows: TGTGCCAGCAGCTCGACAGGTACTGAAGCTTTCTTT.